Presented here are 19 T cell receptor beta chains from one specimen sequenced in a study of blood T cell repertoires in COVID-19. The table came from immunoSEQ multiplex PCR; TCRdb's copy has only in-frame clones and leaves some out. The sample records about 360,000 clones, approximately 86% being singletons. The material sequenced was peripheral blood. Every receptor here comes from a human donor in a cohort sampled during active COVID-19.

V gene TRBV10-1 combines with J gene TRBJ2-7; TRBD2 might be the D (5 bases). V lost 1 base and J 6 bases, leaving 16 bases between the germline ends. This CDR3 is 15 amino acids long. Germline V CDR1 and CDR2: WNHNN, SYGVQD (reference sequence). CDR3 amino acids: CASSELLVPWGEQYF. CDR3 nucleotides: TGCGCCAGCAGTGAGTTACTAGTACCGTGGGGCGAGCAGTACTTC.

The CDR3 DNA reads as TGTGCCTGGAGTGGAGACAGGGGAGGTACCGGGGAGCTGTTTTTT. Translated: CAWSGDRGGTGELFF. V and J are TRBV30 and TRBJ2-2; TRBD1 agrees at 8 bases. This CDR3 has 15 amino acids. Germline CDR1 reads GTSNPN; CDR2 reads SVGIG (reference sequence). V lost 1 base and J lost 5; bases outside the gene matches: 6. The whole variable domain, remainder taken from reference TRBV30 and TRBJ2-2, is SQTIHQWPATLVQPVGSPLSLECTVEGTSNPNLYWYRQAAGRGLQLLFYSVGIGQISSEVPQNLSASRPQDRQFILSSKKLLLSDSGFYLCAWSGDRGGTGELFFGEGSRLTVL.

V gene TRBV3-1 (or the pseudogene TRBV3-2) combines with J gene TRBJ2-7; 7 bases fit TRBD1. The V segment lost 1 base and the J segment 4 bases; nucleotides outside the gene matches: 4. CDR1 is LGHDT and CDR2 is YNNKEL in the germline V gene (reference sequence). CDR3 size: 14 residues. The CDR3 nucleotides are TGTGCCAGCAGCCAAGGACAGGGAGTATACGAGCAGTACTTC. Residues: CASSQGQGVYEQYF.

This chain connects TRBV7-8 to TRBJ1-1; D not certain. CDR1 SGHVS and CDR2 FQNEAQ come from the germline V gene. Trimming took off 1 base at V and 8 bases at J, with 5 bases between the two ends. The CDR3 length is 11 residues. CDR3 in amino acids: CASSLGEEAFF. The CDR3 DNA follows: TGTGCCAGCAGCTTAGGCGAGGAAGCTTTCTTT.

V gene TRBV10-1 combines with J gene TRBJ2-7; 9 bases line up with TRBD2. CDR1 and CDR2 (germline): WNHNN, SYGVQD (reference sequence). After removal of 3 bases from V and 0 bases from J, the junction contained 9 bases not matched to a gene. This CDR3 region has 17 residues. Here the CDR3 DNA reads TGCGCCAGCAGTGAAGTAGCGGGAGTGGGAGACTCCTACGAGCAGTACTTC. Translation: CASSEVAGVGDSYEQYF.

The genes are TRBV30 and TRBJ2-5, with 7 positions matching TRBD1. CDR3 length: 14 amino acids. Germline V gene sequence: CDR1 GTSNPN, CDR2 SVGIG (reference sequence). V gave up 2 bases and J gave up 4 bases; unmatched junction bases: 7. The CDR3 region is CAWSPRQGGETQYF. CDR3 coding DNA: TGTGCCTGGAGTCCCCGACAGGGTGGAGAGACCCAGTACTTC. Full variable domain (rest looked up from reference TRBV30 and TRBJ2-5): SQTIHQWPATLVQPVGSPLSLECTVEGTSNPNLYWYRQAAGRGLQLLFYSVGIGQISSEVPQNLSASRPQDRQFILSSKKLLLSDSGFYLCAWSPRQGGETQYFGPGTRLLVL.

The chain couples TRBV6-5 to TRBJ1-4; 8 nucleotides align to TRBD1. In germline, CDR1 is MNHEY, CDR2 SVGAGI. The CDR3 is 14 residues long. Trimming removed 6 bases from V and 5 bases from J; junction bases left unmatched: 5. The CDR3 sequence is CASRRTGQNEKLFF. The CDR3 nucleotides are TGTGCCAGCAGAAGGACAGGGCAGAATGAAAAACTGTTTTTT.

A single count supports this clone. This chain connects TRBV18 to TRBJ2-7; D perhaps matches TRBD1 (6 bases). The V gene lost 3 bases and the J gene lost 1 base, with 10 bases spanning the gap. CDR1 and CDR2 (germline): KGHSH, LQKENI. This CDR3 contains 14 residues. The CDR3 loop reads CASSPRTASYEQYF. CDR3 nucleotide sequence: TGTGCCAGCTCACCCCGGACAGCGTCCTACGAGCAGTACTTC.

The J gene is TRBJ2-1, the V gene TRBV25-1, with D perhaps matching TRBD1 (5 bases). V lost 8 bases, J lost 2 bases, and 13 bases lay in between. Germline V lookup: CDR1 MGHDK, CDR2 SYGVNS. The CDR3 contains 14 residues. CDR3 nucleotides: TGTGCCAGCGCCAGGGATTTTGCCTACAATGAGCAGTTCTTC. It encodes CASARDFAYNEQFF.

In DNA form, the CDR3 reads TGTGCCAGCAGCCAATGGGACAGGGGAGGAGATACGCAGTATTTT. It encodes CASSQWDRGGDTQYF. The V and J genes are TRBV7-3 and TRBJ2-3; TRBD1 matches at 10 bases. The CDR3 has 15 residues. Trimming at V came to 5 bases and at J to 5 bases, leaving 7 bases not matched to a gene. Germline V gives CDR1 SGHTA, CDR2 FQGTGA.

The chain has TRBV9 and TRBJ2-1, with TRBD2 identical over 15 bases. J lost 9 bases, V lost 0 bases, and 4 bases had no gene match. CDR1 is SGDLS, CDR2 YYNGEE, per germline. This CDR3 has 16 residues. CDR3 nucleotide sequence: TGTGCCAGCAGCGTAGCCGGACTAGCGGGAGGGGGTGAGCAGTTCTTC. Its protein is CASSVAGLAGGGEQFF.

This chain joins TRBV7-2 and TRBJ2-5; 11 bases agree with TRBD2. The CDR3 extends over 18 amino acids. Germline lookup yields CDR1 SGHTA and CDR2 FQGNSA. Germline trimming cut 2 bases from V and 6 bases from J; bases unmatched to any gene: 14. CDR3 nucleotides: TGTGCCAGCAGCTTACGCCCCGGGCTAGCGGGGGGCAGAAAGACCCAGTACTTC. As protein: CASSLRPGLAGGRKTQYF.

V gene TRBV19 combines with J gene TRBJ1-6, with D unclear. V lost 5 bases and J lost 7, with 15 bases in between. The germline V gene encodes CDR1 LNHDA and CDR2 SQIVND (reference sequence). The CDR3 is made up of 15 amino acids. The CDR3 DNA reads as TGTGCCAGTAGTGCTACAGCACGCGGGAATTCACCCCTCCACTTT. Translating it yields CASSATARGNSPLHF. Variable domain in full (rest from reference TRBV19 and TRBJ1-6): DGGITQSPKYLFRKEGQNVTLSCEQNLNHDAMYWYRQDPGQGLRLIYYSQIVNDFQKGDIAEGYSVSREKKESFPLTVTSAQKNPTAFYLCASSATARGNSPLHFGNGTRLTVT.

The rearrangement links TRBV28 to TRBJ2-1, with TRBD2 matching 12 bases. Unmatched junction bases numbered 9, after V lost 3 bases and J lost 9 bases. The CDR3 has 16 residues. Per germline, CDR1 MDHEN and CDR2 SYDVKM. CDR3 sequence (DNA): TGTGCCAGCAGTTTCCGACTAGCGGGGGAGTTGGGTGAGCAGTTCTTC. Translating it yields CASSFRLAGELGEQFF.

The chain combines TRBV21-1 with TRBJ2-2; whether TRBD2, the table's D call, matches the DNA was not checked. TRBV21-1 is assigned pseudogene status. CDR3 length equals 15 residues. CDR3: CASSNRAGVTGELFF. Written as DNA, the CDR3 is TGTGCCAGCAGCAATCGAGCGGGAGTCACCGGGGAGCTGTTTTTT.

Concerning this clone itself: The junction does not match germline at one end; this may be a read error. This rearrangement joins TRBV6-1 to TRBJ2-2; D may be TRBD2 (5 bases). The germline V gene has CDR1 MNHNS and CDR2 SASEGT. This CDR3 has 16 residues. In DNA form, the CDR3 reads TGTGCCAGCAGTGAGAGTAGCGACCAAAGGCACCGGGGAGCTGTTTTT. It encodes CASSESSDQRHRGAVF.

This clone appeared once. The CDR3 loop reads CASSLGPPYGSSSYNSPLHF. The CDR3 DNA is TGTGCCAGCAGTTTAGGGCCTCCCTACGGATCGAGCTCCTATAATTCACCCCTCCACTTT. The chain uses TRBV28 and TRBJ1-6; D is unclear. This CDR3 is 20 amino acids long. Germline-derived CDR1 and CDR2 are MDHEN and SYDVKM. Deletions cut 2 bases from V and 0 bases from J, with 20 bases between. Full variable domain (outside the CDR3, taken from reference TRBV28 and TRBJ1-6): DVKVTQSSRYLVKRTGEKVFLECVQDMDHENMFWYRQDPGLGLRLIYFSYDVKMKEKGDIPEGYSVSREKKERFSLILESASTNQTSMYLCASSLGPPYGSSSYNSPLHFGNGTRLTVT.

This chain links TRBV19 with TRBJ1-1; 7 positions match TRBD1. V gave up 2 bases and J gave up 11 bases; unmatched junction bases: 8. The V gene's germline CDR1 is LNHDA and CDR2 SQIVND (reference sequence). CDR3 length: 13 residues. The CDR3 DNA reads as TGTGCCAGTAGTATAACCTCACAGGGGTTGGCTTTCTTT. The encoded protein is CASSITSQGLAFF.

CDR3 bases: TGTGCCAGTAGTATCTGGACAGGGAATGAAGCTTTCTTT. This gives the protein CASSIWTGNEAFF. This sequence joins TRBV19 and TRBJ1-1; 8 positions match TRBD1. The CDR3 sequence is 13 residues long. The germline CDR1 and CDR2 sequences are LNHDA and SQIVND (reference sequence). Trimming cost V 3 bases and J 7 bases; bases outside gene matches: 4.